This entry lists 21 T cell receptor beta chains sequenced from one sample in a study of T cells after yellow fever vaccination. TCRdb reprocessed the 5' RACE reads with MiXCR, giving one entry per CDR3 protein. The sample yields around 310,000 distinct CDR3 sequences, 8.5% to 10% seen once. Sequenced material: PBMCs, taken on the day of the first yellow fever vaccination. The receptors come from a man between 18 and 29 years old who received the YFV17D yellow fever vaccine.

The gene calls are TRBV5-1 and TRBJ2-7, with 9 bases aligning to TRBD1. With V trimmed by 0 bases and J by 6 bases, 7 bases remained unmatched. CDR3 length: 15 amino acids. CDR1 and CDR2 from the germline V gene are SGHRS and YFSETQ. The CDR3 loop reads CASSLDGQGQVEQYV. In DNA form, the CDR3 reads TGCGCCAGCAGCTTGGATGGACAGGGGCAAGTCGAGCAGTACGTC.

CDR3 sequence reads: CASSPSYYNEQFF. The CDR3 DNA is TGTGCCAGCAGCCCCTCGTATTACAATGAGCAGTTCTTC. The J gene is TRBJ2-1, the V gene TRBV7-3; D gene ambiguous. The V and J ends lost 5 bases and 4 bases respectively, with 9 bases between them. Germline loops: CDR1 SGHTA, CDR2 FQGTGA. CDR3 size: 13 residues.

This clonotype was seen only a few times. This chain joins TRBV5-1 and TRBJ2-5; D may correspond to TRBD1 or TRBD2 (5 bases each). Trimming pared 4 bases from V and 3 bases from J, leaving 19 bases between. Germline V lookup: CDR1 SGHRS, CDR2 YFSETQ. The CDR3 has 16 residues. The CDR3 sequence: CASSGGPRTEEETQYF. CDR3 bases: TGCGCCAGCAGCGGGGGTCCGAGAACAGAGGAAGAGACCCAGTACTTC.

The chain's CDR3 is CASSYSRWDTQYF. CDR3 bases: TGTGCCAGCAGTTACTCGCGGTGGGATACGCAGTATTTT. V and J are TRBV6-6 and TRBJ2-3; no definite D call. Trimming shortened V by 0 bases and J by 6 bases, and 7 bases separated the two germline ends. Germline V lookup: CDR1 MNHNY, CDR2 SVGAGI (reference sequence). This CDR3 comprises 13 residues.

With regard to this clonotype: The junction shows a germline mismatch at one end, possibly a read error. This chain uses TRBV11-2 with TRBJ2-1; possible D gene TRBD2, 5 bases. In germline, CDR1 is SGHAT, CDR2 FQNNGV. The CDR3 is 18 amino acids. CDR3 nucleotides: TGTGCCAGCAGCCAACGGGAAAGTTGGTCCCGTATCTACAATGAGCGGTTCTTC. This sequence encodes CASSQRESWSRIYNERFF.

This clonotype turned up a few times. J is TRBJ1-6 and V is TRBV20-1, with 7 bases matching TRBD1. With V trimmed by 0 bases and J by 10 bases, 6 bases remained unmatched. Germline V gives CDR1 DFQATT, CDR2 SNEGSKA (reference sequence). CDR3 length equals 14 residues. This CDR3 is CSARDPTGASPLHF. For the CDR3, the DNA is TGCAGTGCTAGAGATCCCACAGGGGCCTCACCCCTCCACTTT.

With respect to this clonotype: A junction boundary mismatches the germline segment, possibly from a read error. CDR3 sequence (DNA): TGTGCCAGCAGGGGGCGGGGGGCATACAATGAGCTGTTCTTC. Translating it yields CASRGRGAYNELFF. This chain connects TRBV12-3 or TRBV12-4 to TRBJ2-1; 8 bases align to TRBD2. The CDR3 sequence is 14 residues long.

There are many counts of this clonotype. CDR3 amino acids: CASTNYNSPLHF. The CDR3, as DNA: TGTGCCAGCACCAACTATAATTCACCCCTCCACTTT. J is TRBJ1-6 and V is TRBV5-5; D ambiguous. V gave up 6 bases and J gave up 3 bases, with 4 bases separating them. CDR3 length: 12 amino acids. Germline V gene lookup returns CDR1 SGHKS and CDR2 YYEKEE (reference sequence).

Ten or more counts support this clonotype. The chain links TRBV6-5 to TRBJ1-4, with D possibly matching TRBD1 (5 bases). This CDR3 comprises 15 residues. Germline V gene lookup returns CDR1 MNHEY and CDR2 SVGAGI. The V end lost 3 bases, the J end lost 6 bases, and 14 bases lay between the germline ends. The CDR3 reads CASSYGAQAHEKLFF. CDR3 bases: TGTGCCAGCAGTTATGGGGCGCAGGCTCATGAAAAACTGTTTTTT.

This clonotype was counted ten times or more. The chain carries TRBV20-1 and TRBJ2-5; maybe TRBD1 (5 bases). The germline V gene encodes CDR1 DFQATT and CDR2 SNEGSKA (reference sequence). This CDR3 comprises 12 residues. The CDR3 DNA sequence: TGCAGGGTGGGGCCCCAAGAGGTTGCCCAGTACTTC. Translated, it gives CRVGPQEVAQYF.

The table lists this clonotype with a few counts. The chain recombines TRBV5-1 with TRBJ1-6, with D unresolved. Deletions cut 4 bases from V and 2 bases from J, with 10 bases between. The CDR3 spans 15 residues. From germline, CDR1 is SGHRS and CDR2 YFSETQ. As DNA, the CDR3 is TGCGCCAGCAGCACGGACGGTGCCTATAATTCACCCCTCCACTTT. As protein: CASSTDGAYNSPLHF. Based on the CDR3 plus reference TRBV5-1 and TRBJ1-6, the full variable domain is KAGVTQTPRYLIKTRGQQVTLSCSPISGHRSVSWYQQTPGQGLQFLFEYFSETQRNKGNFPGRFSGRQFSNSRSEMNVSTLELGDSALYLCASSTDGAYNSPLHFGNGTRLTVT.

The chain is built from TRBV6-1 and TRBJ2-6, with a weak D call TRBD1 (6 bases). V was trimmed by 6 bases and J by 0 bases, leaving 12 bases between them. The CDR3 is 16 amino acids. Germline assignment: CDR1 MNHNS and CDR2 SASEGT. CDR3 protein: CASRKTGGSGANVLTF. The CDR3 nucleotides are TGTGCCAGCAGGAAGACAGGCGGCTCTGGGGCCAACGTCCTGACTTTC.

The genes are TRBV9 and TRBJ2-5, with TRBD1 as a possible D gene (7 bases). The V gene lost 3 bases and the J gene lost 4 bases, with 16 bases spanning the gap. Germline CDR1 reads SGDLS; CDR2 reads YYNGEE. The CDR3 is made up of 15 amino acids. The CDR3 DNA follows: TGTGCCAGCAGCGCCAGGGGGGCCCCGGCAGAGACCCAGTACTTC. Encoded protein: CASSARGAPAETQYF.

The chain employs TRBV6-2 or TRBV6-3 and TRBJ1-1, with TRBD1 matching over 7 bases. CDR3 length: 15 amino acids. From germline, CDR1 is MNHEY and CDR2 SVGEGT. The V segment lost 0 bases and the J segment 3 bases; nucleotides outside the gene matches: 4. CDR3 nucleotide sequence: TGTGCCAGCAGTTACTCAAAGGGGGCGTACACTGAAGCTTTCTTT. It yields the protein CASSYSKGAYTEAFF.

This clonotype came up many times. The chain has TRBV5-1 and TRBJ2-5; 9 nucleotides agree with TRBD2. This CDR3 is built from 17 residues. Germline values: CDR1 SGHRS, CDR2 YFSETQ. Germline trimming cut 2 bases from V and 2 bases from J; bases unmatched to any gene: 10. The DNA of the CDR3 is TGCGCCAGCAGCTTCCCTAATAGCGGGGGCCGTCAAGAGACCCAGTACTTC. This gives the protein CASSFPNSGGRQETQYF.

The rearrangement uses TRBV20-1 and TRBJ1-2, with 9 bases that match TRBD1. The CDR3 is 14 residues long. Germline V gene data show CDR1 as DFQATT and CDR2 as SNEGSKA (reference sequence). The trim removed 3 bases at V and 4 bases at J, leaving 6 bases unmatched. The CDR3 loop is CSASIQGAGYGYTF. As DNA, the CDR3 is TGCAGTGCTAGTATACAGGGGGCTGGCTATGGCTACACCTTC.

The chain employs TRBV6-1 and TRBJ2-1; 7 nucleotides agree with TRBD1. This CDR3 comprises 15 residues. The J segment lost 3 bases and the V segment lost 7 bases, leaving 9 bases of the junction unmatched. CDR1 and CDR2 from the germline V gene are MNHNS and SASEGT. The CDR3 is CASKSPGQSYNEQFF. DNA for the CDR3: TGTGCCAGCAAATCTCCGGGACAGAGCTACAATGAGCAGTTCTTC.

There are many counts of this clonotype. The chain carries TRBV5-1 and TRBJ2-5; no clear D. The germline V and J ends were trimmed by 2 bases and 5 bases, with 10 bases remaining between them. The CDR3 runs to 13 residues. The germline gives CDR1 SGHRS, CDR2 YFSETQ. The CDR3: CASSFGLGETQYF. DNA of the CDR3: TGCGCCAGCAGCTTCGGGCTCGGGGAGACCCAGTACTTC.

This clonotype appeared a few times. The chain carries TRBV4-2 and TRBJ2-1; D gene ambiguous. V was cut by 4 bases and J by 5 bases, with 12 bases left in between. Germline loops: CDR1 LGHNA, CDR2 YNFKEQ. The CDR3 is made up of 14 amino acids. Here the CDR3 DNA reads TGTGCCAGCAGCCCCGGGCTCCTGCACAATGAGCAGTTCTTC. This translates into CASSPGLLHNEQFF.

This clonotype was counted between two and nine times. The chain couples TRBV11-2 to TRBJ2-1, with D unresolved. This CDR3 spans 15 amino acids. V lost 1 base to trimming and J lost 0 bases, with 7 bases between them. CDR1 is SGHAT, CDR2 FQNNGV, per germline. CDR3 in amino acids: CASSLVISSYNEQFF. The CDR3 DNA reads TGTGCCAGCAGCTTAGTTATTAGCTCCTACAATGAGCAGTTCTTC. Filled out from reference TRBV11-2 and TRBJ2-1, the complete variable domain reads EAGVAQSPRYKIIEKRQSVAFWCNPISGHATLYWYQQILGQGPKLLIQFQNNGVVDDSQLPKDRFSAERLKGVDSTLKIQPAKLEDSAVYLCASSLVISSYNEQFFGPGTRLTVL.

The chain employs TRBV4-1 and TRBJ2-1; 11 positions agree with TRBD1. Trimming removed 2 bases from V and 0 bases from J; junction bases left unmatched: 3. CDR3 length equals 17 residues. The germline gives CDR1 MGHRA, CDR2 YSYEKL. The CDR3: CASSQLGQGASYNEQFF. The CDR3 nucleotides are TGCGCCAGCAGCCAACTCGGACAGGGGGCCTCCTACAATGAGCAGTTCTTC.